The 26 T cell receptor beta chains below all came from one sample that was sequenced in a study of blood T cell repertoires in COVID-19. Clones were read by immunoSEQ multiplex PCR, and TCRdb kept only the in-frame ones, dropping some. The sample shows 50,000 or so clones, around 85% of them seen only once. Specimen: peripheral blood. These receptors came from a man in his forties or fifties with active COVID-19.

The sample holds one count of this clone. V gene TRBV5-1 combines with J gene TRBJ2-1; 13 nucleotides line up with TRBD2. This CDR3 is 15 amino acids long. Germline CDR1 reads SGHRS; CDR2 reads YFSETQ. V dropped 4 bases and J dropped 8; count of bases not matched to a gene: 6. The CDR3 loop is CASSAGTSGTHEQFF. In nucleotides, the CDR3 is TGCGCCAGCAGCGCGGGGACTAGCGGGACACATGAGCAGTTCTTC.

The CDR3 spells CASSLVSGPLGEQYF. The CDR3 DNA reads TGTGCCAGCAGCTTAGTTAGTGGGCCCTTGGGCGAGCAGTACTTC. This chain connects TRBV11-2 to TRBJ2-7, with D hard to call. The germline CDR1 and CDR2 sequences are SGHAT and FQNNGV. V was clipped by 1 base and J by 6 bases, with 16 bases between them. The CDR3 is made up of 15 amino acids.

This rearrangement joins TRBV7-8 to TRBJ2-7; D remains unclear. The V and J ends lost 1 base and 0 bases respectively, with 10 bases between them. The CDR3 has 15 residues. CDR1 is SGHVS and CDR2 is FQNEAQ in the germline V gene. The CDR3 nucleotides read TGTGCCAGCAGCTTAGTGGGCTCCAGCTCCTACGAGCAGTACTTC. Translation: CASSLVGSSSYEQYF.

The chain couples TRBV28 to TRBJ2-7; 11 positions agree with TRBD2. Germline V gene lookup returns CDR1 MDHEN and CDR2 SYDVKM. The CDR3 extends over 15 amino acids. Trimming took 6 bases from V and 1 from J; bases not matched to a gene: 5. CDR3 amino acids: CASRELAGVSYEQYF. CDR3 DNA sequence: TGTGCCAGCAGGGAACTAGCGGGAGTGTCCTACGAGCAGTACTTC.

The rearrangement joins TRBV12-3 or TRBV12-4 to TRBJ1-2; D may be TRBD1 (5 bases). CDR3 size: 12 residues. Trimming removed 8 bases from V and 4 bases from J, with 11 bases in between. CDR3 loop: CASLGGGYGYTF. The CDR3, as DNA: TGTGCCAGCCTGGGGGGGGGCTATGGCTACACCTTC.

The V gene is TRBV6-6, the J gene TRBJ2-2; D is unresolved. The better agreement between TRBJ1-3 and the DNA end casts doubt on the J call. Germline lookup yields CDR1 MNHNY and CDR2 SVGAGI (reference sequence). This CDR3 contains 15 residues. The CDR3 DNA reads as TGTGCCAGCAGTTACGAGGAACACTCTGGAAACACCATATATTTT. Its protein is CASSYEEHSGNTIYF.

The chain combines TRBV6-5 with TRBJ2-7; D remains unclear. Germline-derived CDR1 and CDR2 are MNHEY and SVGAGI. Trimming removed 6 bases from V and 6 bases from J, with 15 bases in between. There are 13 residues in the CDR3. The CDR3 DNA sequence: TGTGCCAGCAGCGACTGGTCGTCCGGCGAGCAGTACTTC. Its protein is CASSDWSSGEQYF.

CDR3 in DNA: TGCGCCAGCAGCAAACGACAGGGGGCGGATTCACCCCTCCACTTT. Amino acids: CASSKRQGADSPLHF. The chain employs TRBV5-1 and TRBJ1-6; 10 bases fit TRBD1. This CDR3 is 15 amino acids long. Losses at the gene ends were 4 bases for V and 8 bases for J; bases not matched to a gene: 6. CDR1 SGHRS and CDR2 YFSETQ come from the germline V gene.

The chain combines TRBV9 with TRBJ2-1, with TRBD2 matching over 11 bases. CDR3 length: 14 residues. Germline V CDR1 and CDR2: SGDLS, YYNGEE. V lost 4 bases to trimming and J lost 7 bases; unmatched junction nucleotides: 4. CDR3: CASSQLAGANEQFF. For the CDR3, the DNA is TGTGCCAGCAGCCAACTAGCGGGAGCTAATGAGCAGTTCTTC.

This chain connects TRBV20-1 to TRBJ2-3, with a weak D call TRBD2 (7 bases). Germline V gives CDR1 DFQATT, CDR2 SNEGSKA (reference sequence). There are 11 residues in the CDR3. CDR3 loop: CAEGGADTQYF. The DNA of the CDR3 is TGCGCCGAAGGGGGGGCAGATACGCAGTATTTT.

The chain is built from TRBV4-1 and TRBJ2-7; 9 nucleotides match TRBD1. V lost 5 bases and J lost 5; bases outside the gene matches: 10. There are 15 residues in the CDR3. CDR1 and CDR2 (germline): MGHRA, YSYEKL. The CDR3 spells CASSYGQGSVDEQYF. In DNA form, the CDR3 reads TGCGCCAGCAGCTACGGACAGGGGAGTGTCGACGAGCAGTACTTC.

This sequence joins TRBV9 and TRBJ2-2, with TRBD2 identical over 13 bases. This CDR3 comprises 17 residues. Germline CDR1 reads SGDLS; CDR2 reads YYNGEE. Losses at the gene ends were 3 bases for V and 4 bases for J; bases not matched to a gene: 6. CDR3: CASSATGLAGVTGELFF. The CDR3 bases are TGTGCCAGCAGCGCCACCGGACTAGCGGGAGTCACCGGGGAGCTGTTTTTT.

The J gene is TRBJ1-3, the V gene TRBV28; 8 nucleotides align to TRBD1. The CDR3 runs 15 residues. Germline trimming cut 6 bases from V and 0 bases from J; bases unmatched to any gene: 4. Per the germline V gene, CDR1 is MDHEN and CDR2 is SYDVKM. Here the CDR3 DNA reads TGTGCCAGCAGCTCGGGACAGGCCTCTGGAAACACCATATATTTT. Amino acids: CASSSGQASGNTIYF.

The J gene is TRBJ2-1, the V gene TRBV11-2, with TRBD1 identical over 9 bases. V shed 4 bases, J shed 5 bases, and the junction held 9 bases outside the gene matches. The length of the CDR3 is 16 residues. In germline, CDR1 is SGHAT, CDR2 FQNNGV. This CDR3 reads CASSSVTGGAHNEQFF. Written as DNA, the CDR3 is TGTGCCAGCAGCTCCGTGACAGGGGGAGCTCACAATGAGCAGTTCTTC.

The rearrangement joins TRBV18 to TRBJ1-1, with a weak D call TRBD1 (6 bases). Germline V gene data show CDR1 as KGHSH and CDR2 as LQKENI. The CDR3 runs 14 residues. Trimming pared 2 bases from V and 0 bases from J, leaving 7 bases between. CDR3 bases: TGTGCCAGCTCACCAAGGACAGTGAACACTGAAGCTTTCTTT. It specifies CASSPRTVNTEAFF.

The chain links TRBV24-1 to TRBJ1-1; no firm D call. Germline lookup yields CDR1 KGHDR and CDR2 SFDVKD. This CDR3 contains 12 residues. Between the trimmed V and J ends, which lost 11 bases and 2 bases, there was a span of 11 bases. The CDR3 sequence is CASAGSNTEAFF. CDR3 DNA sequence: TGTGCCAGCGCGGGCAGTAACACTGAAGCTTTCTTT.

This clone was seen a handful of times. The rearrangement links TRBV5-1 to TRBJ2-5; the match to TRBD1 covers 8 bases. The junction had 6 bases not matched to a gene; V was cut back by 1 base and J by 4 bases. CDR3 length: 15 residues. Germline V gene lookup returns CDR1 SGHRS and CDR2 YFSETQ. The CDR3 here is CASSLRPGGGETQYF. CDR3 bases: TGCGCCAGCAGCTTGCGTCCAGGGGGCGGAGAGACCCAGTACTTC. The full variable domain, rest sourced from reference TRBV5-1 and TRBJ2-5, is KAGVTQTPRYLIKTRGQQVTLSCSPISGHRSVSWYQQTPGQGLQFLFEYFSETQRNKGNFPGRFSGRQFSNSRSEMNVSTLELGDSALYLCASSLRPGGGETQYFGPGTRLLVL.

The chain recombines TRBV13 with TRBJ1-6; TRBD1 might be the D (5 bases). Germline lookup yields CDR1 PRHDT and CDR2 FYEKMQ (reference sequence). V shed 6 bases and J shed 8 bases, with 14 bases lying between them. The CDR3 is made up of 14 amino acids. CDR3 DNA sequence: TGTGCCAGCAGTAGGGGCCCTGGGGATTCACCCCTCCACTTT. Amino acid sequence: CASSRGPGDSPLHF.

The rearrangement links TRBV20-1 to TRBJ2-5; tentatively, D is TRBD2 (5 bases). Germline V gene lookup returns CDR1 DFQATT and CDR2 SNEGSKA (reference sequence). The CDR3 length is 15 residues. Trimming removed 3 bases from V and 5 bases from J, with 19 bases in between. The CDR3 DNA reads TGCAGTGCTAGTCGAAGGGAGTGGCAGATGGAGACCCAGTACTTC. Translating it yields CSASRREWQMETQYF.

This chain links TRBV27 with TRBJ1-1, with D possibly TRBD1 on 6 matching bases. Between the trimmed V and J ends, which lost 2 bases and 3 bases, there was a span of 7 bases. Germline V gives CDR1 MNHEY, CDR2 SMNVEV (reference sequence). The CDR3 contains 13 residues. CDR3 sequence: CASSLTGYTEAFF. In nucleotides, the CDR3 is TGTGCCAGCAGTTTAACAGGGTACACTGAAGCTTTCTTT.

This chain links TRBV7-9 with TRBJ2-4; D call uncertain. This CDR3 is 17 amino acids long. Germline CDR1 is SEHNR and CDR2 is FQNEAQ (reference sequence). V was cut by 5 bases and J by 1 base, with 18 bases left in between. CDR3 region: CASSPPIPENAKNIQYF. Written as DNA, the CDR3 is TGTGCCAGCAGCCCACCAATACCCGAGAACGCCAAAAACATTCAGTACTTC. Full variable domain (rest looked up from reference TRBV7-9 and TRBJ2-4): DTGVSQNPRHKITKRGQNVTFRCDPISEHNRLYWYRQTLGQGPEFLTYFQNEAQLEKSRLLSDRFSAERPKGSFSTLEIQRTEQGDSAMYLCASSPPIPENAKNIQYFGAGTRLSVL.

J is TRBJ1-1 and V is TRBV5-1, with D tentatively TRBD1 (5 bases). V dropped 0 bases and J dropped 5 bases, with 14 bases sitting between them. There are 15 residues in the CDR3. Germline values: CDR1 SGHRS, CDR2 YFSETQ. CDR3 protein: CASSLEGPEWTEAFF. The CDR3 bases are TGCGCCAGCAGCTTGGAGGGGCCAGAGTGGACTGAAGCTTTCTTT.

The rearrangement uses TRBV7-9 and TRBJ1-1, with D perhaps matching TRBD1 (5 bases). CDR3 length: 14 amino acids. Between the trimmed V and J ends, which lost 5 bases and 5 bases, there was a span of 15 bases. Per germline, CDR1 SEHNR and CDR2 FQNEAQ (reference sequence). This CDR3 is CASSPTRGSTEAFF. The CDR3 DNA sequence: TGTGCCAGCAGCCCTACAAGGGGATCGACTGAAGCTTTCTTT.

The chain employs TRBV7-9 and TRBJ2-7; tentatively, D is TRBD1 (10 bases). The CDR3 covers 22 residues. V shed 5 bases and J shed 0 bases, with 35 bases lying between them. CDR1 is SEHNR, CDR2 FQNEAQ, per germline (reference sequence). The DNA for the CDR3 is TGTGCCAGCAGCACTGGGACAGGGGTGAAACCTAGCGGGAAGGGGAGCTCCTACGAGCAGTACTTC. It specifies CASSTGTGVKPSGKGSSYEQYF.

The rearrangement joins TRBV28 to TRBJ1-5; D is ambiguous. In germline, CDR1 is MDHEN, CDR2 SYDVKM. Trimming took 6 bases from V and 3 from J, leaving 6 bases between them. CDR3 length: 12 amino acids. This CDR3 reads CASRTDNQPQHF. The DNA of the CDR3 is TGTGCCAGCAGGACTGACAATCAGCCCCAGCATTTT.

The gene calls are TRBV11-3 and TRBJ1-3; D not certain. The germline V and J ends were trimmed by 5 bases and 4 bases, with 15 bases remaining between them. This CDR3 has 15 amino acids. Germline CDR1 SGHNT, CDR2 YENEEA. This CDR3 reads CASSPGETGGNTIYF. CDR3 nucleotide sequence: TGTGCCAGCAGCCCCGGGGAGACGGGAGGAAACACCATATATTTT. The whole variable domain, remainder taken from reference TRBV11-3 and TRBJ1-3, is EAGVVQSPRYKIIEKKQPVAFWCNPISGHNTLYWYLQNLGQGPELLIRYENEEAVDDSQLPKDRFSAERLKGVDSTLKIQPAELGDSAVYLCASSPGETGGNTIYFGEGSWLTVV.